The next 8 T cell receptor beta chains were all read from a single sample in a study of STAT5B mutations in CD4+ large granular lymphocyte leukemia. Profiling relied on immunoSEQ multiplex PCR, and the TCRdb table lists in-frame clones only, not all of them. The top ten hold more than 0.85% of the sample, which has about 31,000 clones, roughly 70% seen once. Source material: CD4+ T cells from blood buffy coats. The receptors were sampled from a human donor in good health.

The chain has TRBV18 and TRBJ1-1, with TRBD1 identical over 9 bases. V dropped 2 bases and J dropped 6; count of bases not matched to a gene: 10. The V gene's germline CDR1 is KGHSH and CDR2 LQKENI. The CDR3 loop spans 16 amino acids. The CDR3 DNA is TGTGCCAGCTCACCATCTAGGGACAGGGTAGGGCCTGAAGCTTTCTTT. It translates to CASSPSRDRVGPEAFF.

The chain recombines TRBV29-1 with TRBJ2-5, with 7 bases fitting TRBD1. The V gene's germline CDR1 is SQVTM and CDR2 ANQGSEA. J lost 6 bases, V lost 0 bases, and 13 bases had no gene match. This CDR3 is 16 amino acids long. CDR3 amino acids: CSVEDPSQGVGKTQYF. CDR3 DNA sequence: TGCAGCGTTGAAGATCCTAGCCAGGGGGTGGGAAAGACCCAGTACTTC.

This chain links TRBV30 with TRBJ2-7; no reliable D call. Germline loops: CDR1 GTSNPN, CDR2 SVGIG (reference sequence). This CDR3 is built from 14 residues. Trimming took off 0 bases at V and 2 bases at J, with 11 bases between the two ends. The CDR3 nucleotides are TGTGCCTGGAGTGTCCTAGGCATGACCTACGAGCAGTACTTC. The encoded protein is CAWSVLGMTYEQYF. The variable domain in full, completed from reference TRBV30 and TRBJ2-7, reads SQTIHQWPATLVQPVGSPLSLECTVEGTSNPNLYWYRQAAGRGLQLLFYSVGIGQISSEVPQNLSASRPQDRQFILSSKKLLLSDSGFYLCAWSVLGMTYEQYFGPGTRLTVT.

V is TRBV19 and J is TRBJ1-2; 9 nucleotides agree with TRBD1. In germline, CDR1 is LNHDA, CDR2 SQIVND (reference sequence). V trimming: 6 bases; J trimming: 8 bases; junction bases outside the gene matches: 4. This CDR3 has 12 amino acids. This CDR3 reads CASRGQGGGYTF. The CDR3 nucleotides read TGTGCCAGTAGGGGACAGGGTGGAGGCTACACCTTC.

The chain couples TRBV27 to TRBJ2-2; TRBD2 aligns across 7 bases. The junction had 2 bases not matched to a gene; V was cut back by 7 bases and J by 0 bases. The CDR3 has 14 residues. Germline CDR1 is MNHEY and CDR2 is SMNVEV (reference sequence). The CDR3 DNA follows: TGTGCCAGCAAAGGGACTACGAACACCGGGGAGCTGTTTTTT. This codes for CASKGTTNTGELFF.

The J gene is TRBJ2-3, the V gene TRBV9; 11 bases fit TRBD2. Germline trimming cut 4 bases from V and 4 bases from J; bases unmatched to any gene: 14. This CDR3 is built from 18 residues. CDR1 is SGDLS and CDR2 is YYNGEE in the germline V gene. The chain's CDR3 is CASSKLAGEWGSPDTQYF. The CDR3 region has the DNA TGTGCCAGCAGCAAACTAGCGGGGGAATGGGGGTCGCCAGATACGCAGTATTTT.

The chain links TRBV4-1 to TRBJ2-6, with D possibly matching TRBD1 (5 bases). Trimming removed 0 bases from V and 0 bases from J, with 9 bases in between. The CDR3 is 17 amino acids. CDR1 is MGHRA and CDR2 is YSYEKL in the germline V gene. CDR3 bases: TGCGCCAGCAGCCAAGACACACAGGTCTCTGGGGCCAACGTCCTGACTTTC. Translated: CASSQDTQVSGANVLTF.

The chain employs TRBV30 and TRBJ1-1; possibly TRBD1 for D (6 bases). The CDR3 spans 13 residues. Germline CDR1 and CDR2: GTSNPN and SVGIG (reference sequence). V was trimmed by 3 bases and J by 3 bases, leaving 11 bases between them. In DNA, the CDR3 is TGTGCCTGGAGCCGGGGGGCCTACACTGAAGCTTTCTTT. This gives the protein CAWSRGAYTEAFF.